This T cell receptor (beta chain) was sequenced during a study of T-cell memory formation after mild COVID-19. Study-wide findings and caveats: Pre-infection memory already had some responding clones, implying cross-reactive memory joined.

In germline, CDR1 is SGHRS, CDR2 YFSETQ. This CDR3 region has 14 residues. V was trimmed by 6 bases and J by 2 bases, leaving 15 bases between them. MiXCR, run by TCRdb on the 5' RACE reads, gives a single entry per CDR3 protein. The sample lists some 320,000 distinct CDR3 sequences; around 15% were seen once. This clonotype showed up just a few times. Its specificity is unknown. Sequencing used PBMCs or a T cell subset sorted from them (not recorded which). This TCR was recovered from a man younger than 35 who had mild COVID-19 (a few samples of this study predate the infection). Cell type and time point are not known. The chain joins TRBV5-1 to TRBJ2-7, with D perhaps matching TRBD1 (7 bases). This CDR3 reads CASTRRGAPYEQYF. The CDR3 coding sequence is TGCGCCAGCACTCGCAGGGGGGCCCCCTACGAGCAGTACTTC.